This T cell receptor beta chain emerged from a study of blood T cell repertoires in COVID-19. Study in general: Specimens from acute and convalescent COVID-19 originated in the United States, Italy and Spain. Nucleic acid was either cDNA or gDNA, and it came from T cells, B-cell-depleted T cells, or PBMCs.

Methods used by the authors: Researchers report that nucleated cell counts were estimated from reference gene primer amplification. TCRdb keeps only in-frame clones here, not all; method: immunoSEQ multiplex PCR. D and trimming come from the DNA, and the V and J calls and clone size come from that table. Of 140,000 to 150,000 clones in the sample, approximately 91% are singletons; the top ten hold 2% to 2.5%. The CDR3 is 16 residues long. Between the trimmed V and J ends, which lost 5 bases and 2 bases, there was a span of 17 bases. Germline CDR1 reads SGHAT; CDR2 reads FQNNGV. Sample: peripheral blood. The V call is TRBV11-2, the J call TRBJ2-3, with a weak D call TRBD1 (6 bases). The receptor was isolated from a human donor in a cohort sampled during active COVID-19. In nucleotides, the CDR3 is TGTGCCAGCAGCCCGAGGGACAACGGTTACACAGATACGCAGTATTTT. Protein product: CASSPRDNGYTDTQYF.